This T cell receptor (beta chain) was sequenced in a study of blood T cell repertoires in COVID-19. Study-wide background: Italy, Spain and the United States were the sources of the convalescent and acute COVID-19 samples. T cells, B-cell-depleted T cells, or PBMCs supplied cDNA or gDNA.

Germline values: CDR1 MDHEN, CDR2 SYDVKM. This CDR3 region has 17 residues. V dropped 3 bases and J dropped 4 bases, with 21 bases sitting between them. In the original analysis: Researchers report that nucleated cell counts were estimated from reference gene primer amplification. Repertoires were generated with immunoSEQ multiplex PCR, while TCRdb's copy carries only in-frame clones and drops some. That table gives V, J and clone size, and the DNA gave D and trimming. Here the sample spans some 400,000 clones, 80% to 90% being singletons. Donors were grouped by their self-reported clinical history. The gene calls are TRBV28 and TRBJ1-1; a possible D gene is TRBD1 (5 bases). Sequencing was carried out using PBMCs or T cells enriched from blood (not recorded which). The clonotype originates from a man aged 30-40 years who had recovered from COVID-19. The CDR3 DNA reads as TGTGCCAGCAGTTTTGATAGAGGGCGATGGGGGGTCACTGAAGCTTTCTTT. Its translation is CASSFDRGRWGVTEAFF.